This T cell receptor beta chain was observed in a study of T cell changes during pregnancy in multiple sclerosis. This clone was seen only a few times. Here immunoSEQ multiplex PCR was the method, and the copy in TCRdb shows in-frame clones only, minus some. The sample has around 28,000 clones, approximately 91% seen once. This CDR3 is built from 14 residues. Trimming took off 4 bases at V and 5 bases at J, with 15 bases between the two ends. Germline lookup yields CDR1 SGDLS and CDR2 YYNGEE. The chain employs TRBV9 and TRBJ1-2; perhaps TRBD1 as D (5 bases). The sequencing used CD4+ T cells from peripheral blood mononuclear cells, collected in the first trimester of pregnancy. This TCR came from a female donor in good health, enrolled as a control in a pregnancy study. The CDR3 sequence: CASSPWQGRYGYTF. For the CDR3, the DNA is TGTGCCAGCAGCCCCTGGCAGGGAAGGTATGGCTACACCTTC.